The next 3 T cell receptor beta chains were all read from a single sample in a study of OX40 agonist ivuxolimab in advanced cancers. Libraries were prepared by immunoSEQ multiplex PCR; TCRdb keeps only in-frame clonotypes and omits some of them. The sample has approximately 15,000 clones; about four fifths are singletons. The material sequenced was CD4+ or CD8+ T cells sorted from blood, taken in a trial of the OX40 agonist ivuxolimab. All receptors derive from an adult with an advanced solid tumor such as melanoma, head and neck, liver or kidney cancer.

This chain joins TRBV7-8 and TRBJ2-5, with D possibly being TRBD1 or TRBD2 (5 bases each). TRBJ2-7 explains the end of the DNA better; the J call may be wrong. Germline lookup yields CDR1 SGHVS and CDR2 FQNEAQ. The CDR3 is made up of 14 amino acids. The CDR3 bases are TGTGCCAGCAGCAACCGGGACCAACATTACGAGCAGTACTTC. Its translation: CASSNRDQHYEQYF.

This clone rates as medium-sized. The rearrangement uses TRBV14 and TRBJ2-3; D not resolved. The CDR3 has 12 residues. In germline, CDR1 is SGHDN, CDR2 FVKESK. Trimming pared 1 base from V and 3 bases from J, leaving 2 bases between. CDR3 coding DNA: TGTGCCAGCAGCCAAGTGACAGATACGCAGTATTTT. It specifies CASSQVTDTQYF. The entire variable domain, with the rest obtained from reference TRBV14 and TRBJ2-3, is as follows: EAGVTQFPSHSVIEKGQTVTLRCDPISGHDNLYWYRRVMGKEIKFLLHFVKESKQDESGMPNNRFLAERTGGTYSTLKVQPAELEDSGVYFCASSQVTDTQYFGPGTRLTVL.

The V and J genes are TRBV4-3 and TRBJ2-3; TRBD1 matches at 8 bases. Per germline, CDR1 LGHNA and CDR2 YSLEER. The CDR3 contains 16 residues. V lost 0 bases, J lost 4 bases, and 6 bases stayed unmatched. CDR3 nucleotides: TGCGCCAGCAGCCAAGATCCCCCGACAGGGGCAGATACGCAGTATTTT. This translates into CASSQDPPTGADTQYF.